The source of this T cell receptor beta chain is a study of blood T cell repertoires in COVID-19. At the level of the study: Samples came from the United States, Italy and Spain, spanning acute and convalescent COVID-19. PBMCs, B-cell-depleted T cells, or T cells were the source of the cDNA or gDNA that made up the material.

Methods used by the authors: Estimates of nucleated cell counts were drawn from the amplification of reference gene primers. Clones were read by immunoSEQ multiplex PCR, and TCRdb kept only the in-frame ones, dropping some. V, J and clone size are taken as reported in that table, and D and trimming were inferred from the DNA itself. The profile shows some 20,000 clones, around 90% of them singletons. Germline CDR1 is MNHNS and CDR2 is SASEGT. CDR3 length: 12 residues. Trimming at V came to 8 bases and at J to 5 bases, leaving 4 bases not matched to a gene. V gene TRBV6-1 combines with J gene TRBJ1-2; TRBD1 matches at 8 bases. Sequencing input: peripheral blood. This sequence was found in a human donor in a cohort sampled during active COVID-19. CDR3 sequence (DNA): TGTGCCAGCGGACAGGGCGGTTATGGCTACACCTTC. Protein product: CASGQGGYGYTF.